Below are 18 T cell receptor beta chains sequenced from a single sample in a study of blood T cell repertoires in COVID-19. Clones were sequenced by immunoSEQ multiplex PCR, and TCRdb holds only the in-frame ones, with some missing. Seen here are 200,000 to 250,000 clones, approximately 90% observed once, and the top ten hold less than 15%. The specimen sequenced was peripheral blood. The origin of the receptors is a woman aged 18-29 years who had recovered from COVID-19.

The chain uses TRBV7-2 and TRBJ2-5, with D uncertain. The V and J ends lost 4 bases and 7 bases respectively, with 13 bases between them. From germline, CDR1 is SGHTA and CDR2 FQGNSA. This CDR3 comprises 13 residues. CDR3 DNA sequence: TGTGCCAGCAGCTCCCCTCGGGTGAGGACCCAGTACTTC. This codes for CASSSPRVRTQYF.

The rearrangement uses TRBV7-6 and TRBJ2-5; D is uncertain. V gave up 3 bases and J gave up 5 bases, with 7 bases separating them. The V gene's germline CDR1 is SGHVS and CDR2 FNYEAQ. The CDR3 is 12 amino acids. The chain's CDR3 is CASSFPLETQYF. The CDR3 nucleotides are TGTGCCAGCAGCTTTCCCTTGGAGACCCAGTACTTC.

This sequence joins TRBV30 and TRBJ2-2; TRBD2 matches at 9 bases. CDR3 length equals 16 residues. Trimming removed 4 bases from V and 3 bases from J; junction bases left unmatched: 9. CDR1 and CDR2 (germline): GTSNPN, SVGIG (reference sequence). The CDR3 region has the DNA TGTGCCTGGACCCCCCGGAGCGGGAGGTACACCGGGGAGCTGTTTTTT. Residues: CAWTPRSGRYTGELFF.

V gene TRBV6-6 combines with J gene TRBJ1-5; D call uncertain. Germline V lookup: CDR1 MNHNY, CDR2 SVGAGI (reference sequence). The V end lost 0 bases, the J end lost 6 bases, and 9 bases lay between the germline ends. The CDR3 is made up of 14 amino acids. This CDR3 reads CASSYSEGSQPQHF. The CDR3 nucleotides read TGTGCCAGCAGTTACTCCGAGGGTTCTCAGCCCCAGCATTTT.

The chain links TRBV29-1 to TRBJ2-7, with 11 bases that match TRBD1. The CDR3 runs to 13 residues. Losses at the gene ends were 7 bases for V and 3 bases for J; bases not matched to a gene: 5. From germline, CDR1 is SQVTM and CDR2 ANQGSEA. CDR3 sequence (DNA): TGCAGCGCAACGGGACAGGGGGACTACGAGCAGTACTTC. Protein sequence: CSATGQGDYEQYF.

The rearrangement joins TRBV7-2 to TRBJ2-3, with 10 bases that match TRBD2. Unmatched junction bases numbered 5, after V lost 0 bases and J lost 5 bases. The CDR3 totals 16 residues. Germline CDR1 and CDR2: SGHTA and FQGNSA. CDR3 amino acids: CASSLALAGAGDTQYF. Written as DNA, the CDR3 is TGTGCCAGCAGCTTAGCCCTAGCGGGAGCTGGAGATACGCAGTATTTT.

The gene calls are TRBV6-2 or TRBV6-3 and TRBJ1-5, with D unresolved. Germline loops: CDR1 MNHEY, CDR2 SVGEGT. V shed 4 bases and J shed 5 bases, with 18 bases lying between them. The CDR3 totals 16 residues. CDR3 nucleotides: TGTGCCAGCAGTTCCTATCGACCGTCCGAGGATCAGCCCCAGCATTTT. Amino acid sequence: CASSSYRPSEDQPQHF.

The rearrangement links TRBV5-1 to TRBJ2-1, with 9 nucleotides matching TRBD2. This CDR3 contains 15 residues. Germline V gene data show CDR1 as SGHRS and CDR2 as YFSETQ. Trimming at V came to 1 base and at J to 7 bases, leaving 6 bases not matched to a gene. The CDR3 loop reads CASSLLAGRQNEQFF. CDR3 sequence (DNA): TGCGCCAGCAGCTTGCTAGCGGGACGACAGAATGAGCAGTTCTTC.

The gene calls are TRBV15 and TRBJ2-7; D is possibly TRBD1 (7 bases). V lost 4 bases and J 3 bases, leaving 16 bases between the germline ends. Germline values: CDR1 LNHNV, CDR2 YYDKDF (reference sequence). There are 15 residues in the CDR3. The CDR3 coding sequence is TGTGCCACCAGCATGCCGGGGGACAGCAACTACGAGCAGTACTTC. This translates into CATSMPGDSNYEQYF.

The rearrangement links TRBV30 to TRBJ1-2; 8 bases line up with TRBD1. CDR1 and CDR2 (germline): GTSNPN, SVGIG (reference sequence). CDR3 size: 12 residues. V dropped 8 bases and J dropped 5; count of bases not matched to a gene: 7. Written as DNA, the CDR3 is TGTGCCGGCTCAGGGGGCGCGTATGGCTACACCTTC. This codes for CAGSGGAYGYTF.

The count of this clone is one. J is TRBJ2-7 and V is TRBV6-6, with TRBD2 matching over 13 bases. In germline, CDR1 is MNHNY, CDR2 SVGAGI (reference sequence). The J segment lost 0 bases and the V segment lost 5 bases, leaving 13 bases of the junction unmatched. This CDR3 has 19 amino acids. For the CDR3, the DNA is TGTGCCAGCAGTCGAAAGGGGACTAGCGGGACCGGTAGCTCCTACGAGCAGTACTTC. This encodes CASSRKGTSGTGSSYEQYF.

This chain links TRBV27 with TRBJ2-1; perhaps TRBD2 as D (6 bases). The CDR3 has 14 residues. Trimming cost V 5 bases and J 4 bases, with 12 bases left between them. The V gene's germline CDR1 is MNHEY and CDR2 SMNVEV (reference sequence). CDR3 in amino acids: CASSLAGSYNEQFF. CDR3 nucleotides: TGTGCCAGCAGTCTCGCGGGATCTTACAATGAGCAGTTCTTC.

The count of this clone is one. The CDR3 spells CASSLGWQRIYNEQFF. As DNA, the CDR3 is TGCGCCAGCAGCTTGGGGTGGCAACGAATTTACAATGAGCAGTTCTTC. The V and J genes are TRBV5-1 and TRBJ2-1; D is unresolved. Germline V gene data show CDR1 as SGHRS and CDR2 as YFSETQ. V lost 0 bases, J lost 4 bases, and 14 bases lay in between. The CDR3 contains 16 residues.

The chain joins TRBV7-2 to TRBJ2-1; D is uncertain. The CDR3 spans 16 residues. Germline CDR1 and CDR2: SGHTA and FQGNSA. V shed 1 base and J shed 1 base, with 11 bases lying between them. This CDR3 reads CASSLDGAVSYNEQFF. CDR3 bases: TGTGCCAGCAGCTTAGATGGAGCCGTTTCCTACAATGAGCAGTTCTTC. Full variable domain (missing parts from reference TRBV7-2 and TRBJ2-1): GAGVSQSPSNKVTEKGKDVELRCDPISGHTALYWYRQSLGQGLEFLIYFQGNSAPDKSGLPSDRFSAERTGGSVSTLTIQRTQQEDSAVYLCASSLDGAVSYNEQFFGPGTRLTVL.

The chain recombines TRBV11-3 with TRBJ1-1; TRBD1 might be the D (6 bases). Germline V lookup: CDR1 SGHNT, CDR2 YENEEA. The CDR3 spans 16 residues. V was trimmed by 1 base and J by 0 bases, leaving 12 bases between them. CDR3 nucleotide sequence: TGTGCCAGCAGCTTAGGTGAGGGACATATGAACACTGAAGCTTTCTTT. The encoded protein is CASSLGEGHMNTEAFF. The full variable domain, completed using reference TRBV11-3 and TRBJ1-1, is EAGVVQSPRYKIIEKKQPVAFWCNPISGHNTLYWYLQNLGQGPELLIRYENEEAVDDSQLPKDRFSAERLKGVDSTLKIQPAELGDSAVYLCASSLGEGHMNTEAFFGQGTRLTVV.

This chain joins TRBV9 and TRBJ2-5; 9 nucleotides align to TRBD1. The CDR3 runs 15 residues. With V trimmed by 2 bases and J by 2 bases, 4 bases remained unmatched. Germline CDR1 SGDLS, CDR2 YYNGEE. The CDR3 loop is CASSVGGTGQETQYF. CDR3 DNA sequence: TGTGCCAGCAGCGTCGGAGGGACAGGGCAAGAGACCCAGTACTTC.

This rearrangement joins TRBV5-4 to TRBJ2-7; TRBD1 agrees at 7 bases. This CDR3 is 14 amino acids long. V lost 2 bases, J lost 3 bases, and 5 bases stayed unmatched. The V gene's germline CDR1 is SGHNT and CDR2 YYREEE (reference sequence). The CDR3 sequence is CASSFRQGSYEQYF. The CDR3 DNA reads as TGTGCCAGCAGCTTCAGACAGGGAAGCTACGAGCAGTACTTC.

The rearrangement joins TRBV5-5 to TRBJ2-7, with D possibly TRBD2 on 6 matching bases. The V and J ends lost 0 bases and 7 bases respectively, with 17 bases between them. Germline V gene data show CDR1 as SGHKS and CDR2 as YYEKEE (reference sequence). The CDR3 sequence is 15 residues long. In nucleotides, the CDR3 is TGTGCCAGCAGCTTGGGGACTACTAGATTTGGAGAGCAGTACTTC. It specifies CASSLGTTRFGEQYF.